The T cell receptor (beta chain) described here comes from a study of graft-versus-host responses after intestinal transplantation. Study-level results: High graft-versus-host to host-versus-graft T cell clonal ratios marked allografts of patients with graft-donor macrochimerism. Early after transplant, HvG clones declined as circulating GvH clones peaked. Ileal or blood samples showed some GvH clones first, and such clones were also found in recipient marrow.

Germline V gives CDR1 SGHVS, CDR2 FNYEAQ. The CDR3 loop spans 19 amino acids. V lost 6 bases and J 0 bases, leaving 23 bases between the germline ends. Assay used: immunoSEQ multiplex PCR; TCRdb lists only in-frame clones, some missing. The sample records tens of thousands of clones, around 90% being singletons. Concerning this clone: Antigen: not known.

This chain links TRBV7-6 with TRBJ2-2, with D possibly being TRBD2 (6 bases). The receptor was derived from a human patient who received an intestinal transplant, so some T cells may come from the graft donor. The material sequenced was PBMCs, taken 26 days after transplant. The CDR3 loop is CASRLGGTVPSANTGELFF. In DNA, the CDR3 is TGTGCCAGCAGGCTAGGCGGGACGGTACCTTCCGCGAACACCGGGGAGCTGTTTTTT.